The rows below give T cell receptor beta chains drawn from one sample of a study of Tregs in tolerant kidney transplant recipients. TCRdb keeps only in-frame clones here, not all; method: immunoSEQ multiplex PCR. The data contain more than 60,000 clones, approximately 98% of them singletons. Material: CD4+ T cells from blood, obtained before the transplant. The receptors were gathered from a human donor who received a combined kidney and bone marrow transplant. Both conserved end residues are part of each CDR3. D genes are given only for firm matches. Clone size appears in some rows only: once, few, many, or a class for an expanded clone.

j_gene | abundance | d_gene | v_gene | CDR3aa | CDR3nt
TRBJ2-1 | - | TRBD1 | TRBV5-1 | CASTPIFDRGRNEQFF | TGCGCCAGCACCCCGATATTTGACAGGGGGCGTAATGAGCAGTTCTTC
TRBJ2-2 | - | TRBD1 | TRBV7-2 | CASSLAHLDRGGSGELFF | TGTGCCAGCAGCTTAGCGCATCTCGACAGGGGGGGATCCGGGGAGCTGTTTTTT
TRBJ2-5 | - | - | TRBV25-1 | CASSENGGSVETQYF | TGTGCCAGCAGTGAAAATGGGGGCTCGGTGGAGACCCAGTACTTC
TRBJ1-1 | - | - | TRBV11-2 | CASSLVLRAEAFF | TGTGCCAGCAGCTTAGTGCTGAGGGCTGAAGCTTTCTTT
TRBJ1-4 | - | - | TRBV19 | CASRRTGLDEKLFF | TGTGCCAGTAGGCGAACAGGGCTAGACGAAAAACTGTTTTTT
TRBJ2-3 | once | TRBD2 | TRBV19 | CASGWTSGGIGTDTQYF | TGTGCCAGTGGATGGACTAGCGGGGGCATAGGCACAGATACGCAGTATTTT
TRBJ2-7 | - | - | TRBV6-1 | CASRLQEGHYEQYF | TGTGCCAGCAGGCTACAGGAAGGTCACTACGAGCAGTACTTC
TRBJ1-2 | - | - | TRBV7-2 | CASTIQEAYGYTF | TGTGCCAGCACCATACAGGAAGCCTATGGCTACACCTTC
TRBJ2-6 | - | TRBD2 | TRBV14 | CASSQGPGTSGFVLTF | TGTGCCAGCAGCCAGGGGCCCGGGACTAGCGGTTTCGTCCTGACTTTC
TRBJ1-1 | - | - | TRBV29-1 | CSVEGWGRGSTEAFF | TGCAGCGTTGAAGGTTGGGGGCGCGGGAGCACTGAAGCTTTCTTT
TRBJ2-7 | - | - | TRBV4-3 | CASSQRWTAYEQYF | TGCGCCAGCAGCCAAAGATGGACAGCCTACGAGCAGTACTTC
TRBJ2-7 | - | - | TRBV5-1 | CASSSAGNYEQYF | TGCGCCAGCAGCTCCGCAGGTAACTACGAGCAGTACTTC
TRBJ2-2 | - | TRBD2 | TRBV7-3 | CASSLGGVGELFF | TGTGCCAGCAGCTTAGGGGGGGTCGGGGAGCTGTTTTTT
TRBJ2-3 | once | TRBD1 | TRBV9 | CASSVAVTGGTDTQYF | TGTGCCAGCAGCGTAGCTGTGACAGGGGGAACAGATACGCAGTATTTT
TRBJ1-2 | - | - | TRBV15 | CATSPQGRYGYTF | TGTGCCACCAGTCCCCAGGGCCGCTATGGCTACACCTTC
TRBJ2-1 | - | TRBD2 | TRBV7-3 | CASSPTVTGGYNEQFF | TGTGCCAGCAGCCCCACGGTAACGGGAGGCTACAATGAGCAGTTCTTC
TRBJ1-5 | - | - | TRBV18 | CASSPTGEEHF | TGTGCCAGCTCACCGACAGGTGAGGAGCATTTT
TRBJ1-3 | once | - | TRBV7-6 | CASSLASVSGNTIYF | TGTGCCAGCAGCTTAGCCAGTGTCTCTGGAAACACCATATATTTT
TRBJ2-7 | - | - | TRBV7-3 | CASSRGLGSSYEQYF | TGTGCCAGCAGCCGCGGTCTAGGGAGCTCCTACGAGCAGTACTTC
TRBJ2-7 | - | TRBD2 | TRBV19 | CASSIGGGRGHEQYF | TGTGCCAGTAGTATAGGCGGCGGGAGGGGGCACGAGCAGTACTTC
TRBJ2-5 | - | - | TRBV2 | CASREDLLIGTQYF | TGTGCCAGCAGAGAGGACTTGCTAATCGGGACCCAGTACTTC
TRBJ2-3 | - | TRBD2 | TRBV6-5 | CASSYLAGGSTDTQYF | TGTGCCAGCAGTTACTTAGCGGGGGGGTCCACAGATACGCAGTATTTT
TRBJ2-7 | - | - | TRBV11-2 | CASSAGLRSYEQYF | TGTGCCAGCAGCGCGGGACTTCGTAGTTACGAGCAGTACTTC
TRBJ2-5 | - | - | TRBV15 | CATSRGLAGETQYF | TGTGCCACCAGCAGAGGTCTAGCCGGGGAGACCCAGTACTTC
TRBJ1-2 | once | - | TRBV9 | CASSVGPGSNYGYTF | TGTGCCAGCAGCGTAGGCCCGGGTTCCAACTATGGCTACACCTTC
TRBJ2-1 | - | - | TRBV9 | CASSTRGPENNEQFF | TGTGCCAGCAGCACGCGGGGGCCCGAAAACAATGAGCAGTTCTTC
TRBJ2-5 | - | TRBD1 | TRBV5-1 | CASSLSQGARGTQYF | TGCGCCAGCAGCTTAAGCCAGGGGGCCCGGGGGACCCAGTACTTC
TRBJ2-2 | - | - | TRBV6-5 | CASSTTHNTGELFF | TGTGCCAGCAGTACAACGCACAACACCGGGGAGCTGTTTTTT
TRBJ2-1 | - | - | TRBV27 | CASSRGTYSYNEQFF | TGTGCCAGCAGTCGGGGGACTTACTCCTACAATGAGCAGTTCTTC
TRBJ2-5 | - | - | TRBV21-1 | CASSPAGGPSETQYF | TGTGCCAGCAGCCCCGCAGGGGGGCCGTCGGAGACCCAGTACTTC
TRBJ2-7 | - | TRBD2 | TRBV5-4 | CASSLGLAGSYEQYF | TGTGCCAGCAGCTTGGGACTAGCGGGCTCCTACGAGCAGTACTTC
TRBJ1-2 | - | - | TRBV27 | CASSLSRQSINYGYTF | TGTGCCAGCAGTTTATCGAGGCAGAGCATTAACTATGGCTACACCTTC
TRBJ2-2 | - | - | TRBV4-3 | CASSQGTGFGGELFF | TGCGCCAGCAGCCAAGGAACTGGTTTCGGCGGGGAGCTGTTTTTT
TRBJ2-3 | - | TRBD2 | TRBV5-4 | CASSPTSGGSADTQYF | TGTGCCAGCAGCCCGACTAGCGGGGGGAGCGCAGATACGCAGTATTTT
TRBJ1-3 | - | - | TRBV10-3 | CAINQGFGNTIYF | TGTGCCATCAACCAGGGCTTCGGAAACACCATATATTTT
TRBJ2-7 | once | TRBD1 | TRBV4-2 | CASSHSGTGRPYEQYF | TGTGCCAGCAGCCACTCCGGGACAGGGAGGCCCTACGAGCAGTACTTC
TRBJ2-7 | - | - | TRBV7-8 | CASSLIWSTTYEQYF | TGTGCCAGCAGCTTAATTTGGAGCACCACCTACGAGCAGTACTTC
TRBJ1-1 | - | - | TRBV29-1 | CSVDQGRGTEAFF | TGCAGCGTTGATCAGGGCCGGGGGACTGAAGCTTTCTTT
TRBJ2-7 | - | - | TRBV2 | CAGGTVPYEQYF | TGTGCCGGGGGGACAGTCCCTTACGAGCAGTACTTC
TRBJ1-1 | - | - | TRBV5-4 | CASSLAGGQNTEAFF | TGTGCCAGCAGCTTGGCTGGGGGACAAAACACTGAAGCTTTCTTT
TRBJ1-2 | - | - | TRBV5-1 | CASSLATGTGNYGYTF | TGCGCCAGCAGCTTAGCCACAGGGACCGGTAACTATGGCTACACCTTC
TRBJ1-1 | - | - | TRBV6-1 | CASSETLDRSEAFF | TGTGCCAGCAGTGAAACCCTTGACAGGTCTGAAGCTTTCTTT
TRBJ2-1 | - | - | TRBV19 | CASSSRRSYNEQFF | TGTGCCAGTAGTTCTAGGAGGTCCTACAATGAGCAGTTCTTC